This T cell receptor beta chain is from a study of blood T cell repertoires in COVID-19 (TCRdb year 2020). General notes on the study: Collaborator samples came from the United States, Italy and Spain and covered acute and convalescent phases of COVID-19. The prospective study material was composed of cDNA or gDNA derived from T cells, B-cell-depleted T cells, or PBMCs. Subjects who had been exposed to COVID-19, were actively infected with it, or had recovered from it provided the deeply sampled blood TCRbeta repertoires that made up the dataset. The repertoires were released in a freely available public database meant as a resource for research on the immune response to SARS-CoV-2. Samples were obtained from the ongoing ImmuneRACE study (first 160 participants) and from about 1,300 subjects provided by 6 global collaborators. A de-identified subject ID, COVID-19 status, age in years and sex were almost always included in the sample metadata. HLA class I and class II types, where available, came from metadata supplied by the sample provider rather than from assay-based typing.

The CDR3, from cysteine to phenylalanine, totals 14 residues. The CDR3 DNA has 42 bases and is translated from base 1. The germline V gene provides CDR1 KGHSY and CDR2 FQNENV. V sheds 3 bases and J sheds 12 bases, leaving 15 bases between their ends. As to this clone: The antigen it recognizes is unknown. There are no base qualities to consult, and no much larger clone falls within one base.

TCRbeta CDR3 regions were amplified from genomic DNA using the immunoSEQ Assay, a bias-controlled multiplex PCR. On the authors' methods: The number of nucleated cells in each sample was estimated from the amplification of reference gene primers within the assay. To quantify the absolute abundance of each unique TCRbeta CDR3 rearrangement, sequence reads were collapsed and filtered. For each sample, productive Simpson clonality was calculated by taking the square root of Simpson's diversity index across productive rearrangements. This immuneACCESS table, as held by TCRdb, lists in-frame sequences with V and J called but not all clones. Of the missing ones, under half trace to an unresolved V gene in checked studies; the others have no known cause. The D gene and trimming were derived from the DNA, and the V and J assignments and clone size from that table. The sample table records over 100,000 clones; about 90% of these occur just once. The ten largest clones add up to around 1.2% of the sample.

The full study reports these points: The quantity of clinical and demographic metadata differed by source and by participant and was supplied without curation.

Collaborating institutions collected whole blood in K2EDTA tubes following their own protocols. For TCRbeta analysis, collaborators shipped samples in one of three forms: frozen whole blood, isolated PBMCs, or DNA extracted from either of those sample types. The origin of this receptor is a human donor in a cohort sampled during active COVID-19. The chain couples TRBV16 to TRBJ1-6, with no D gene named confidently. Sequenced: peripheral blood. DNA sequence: TGTGCCAGCAGCCAGGATTGGAGTAACTTACCCCTCCACTTT. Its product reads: CASSQDWSNLPLHF.